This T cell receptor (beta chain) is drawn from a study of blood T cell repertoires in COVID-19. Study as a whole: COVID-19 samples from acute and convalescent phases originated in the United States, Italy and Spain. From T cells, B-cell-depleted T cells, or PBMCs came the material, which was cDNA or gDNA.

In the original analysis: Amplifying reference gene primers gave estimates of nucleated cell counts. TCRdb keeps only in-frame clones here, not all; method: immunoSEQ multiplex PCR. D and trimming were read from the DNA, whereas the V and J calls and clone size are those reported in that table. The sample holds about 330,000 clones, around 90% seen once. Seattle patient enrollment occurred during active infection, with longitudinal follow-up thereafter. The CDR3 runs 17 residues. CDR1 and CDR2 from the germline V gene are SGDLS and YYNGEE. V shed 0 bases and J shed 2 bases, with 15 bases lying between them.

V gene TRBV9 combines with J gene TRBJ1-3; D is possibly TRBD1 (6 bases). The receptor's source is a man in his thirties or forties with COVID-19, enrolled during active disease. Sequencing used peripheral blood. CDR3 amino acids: CASSVGSGAGAGNTIYF. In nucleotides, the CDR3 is TGTGCCAGCAGCGTAGGGTCTGGAGCAGGGGCTGGAAACACCATATATTTT.